The clone carrying this T cell receptor beta chain has a handful of counts. The sample comes from a study of human T cells and chemical hapten exposure. Time point in this sample: healthy volunteer bleed at 6 weeks. Unfractionated whole blood yielded total RNA. The CDR3 is 16 residues long. V gave up 0 bases and J gave up 0 bases, with 10 bases separating them. Germline loops: CDR1 LGHNA, CDR2 YSLEER. From the RACE reads, TCRdb called clonotypes with MiXCR, one entry per CDR3 protein. This table holds fewer than 85,000 distinct CDR3 sequences, over 7% found once. This receptor was identified in a male donor in good health. Some clones in this sample may be carry-over from other donors' samples. This chain links TRBV4-3 with TRBJ2-3; D is uncertain. Sequenced sample: whole blood. CDR3 DNA: TGCGCCAGCAGCCAAGAAAACCCGCCTAGCACAGATACGCAGTATTTT. It yields the protein CASSQENPPSTDTQYF.